This T cell receptor (beta chain) was documented in a study of T-cell reconstitution after alpha-beta-depleted transplantation in children. This CDR3 spans 13 amino acids. Per the germline V gene, CDR1 is SGHRS and CDR2 is YFSETQ. V shed 2 bases and J shed 3 bases, with 5 bases lying between them. Broader study findings: There were reportedly several hundred expanded graft clones from which alpha-beta T cells came about two months after transplant.

Construction of the TCRbeta library involved unique molecular identifiers. A single record per CDR3 protein comes from TCRdb applying MiXCR to the PCR reads. The sample shows a few hundred thousand distinct CDR3 sequences, about 9.5% of them seen only once. This clonotype was seen repeatedly, ten times or more. Antigen specificity is unknown. The source is a boy in the first two years of life with acute myeloid leukemia, due to receive a stem cell transplant. Sequencing was performed on PBMCs, taken before TCRalphabeta/CD19-depleted stem cell transplant. The chain is built from TRBV5-1 and TRBJ2-2; D is unresolved. CDR3 coding DNA: TGCGCCAGCAGCTTAGCAGACACCGGGGAGCTGTTTTTT. Encoded protein: CASSLADTGELFF.